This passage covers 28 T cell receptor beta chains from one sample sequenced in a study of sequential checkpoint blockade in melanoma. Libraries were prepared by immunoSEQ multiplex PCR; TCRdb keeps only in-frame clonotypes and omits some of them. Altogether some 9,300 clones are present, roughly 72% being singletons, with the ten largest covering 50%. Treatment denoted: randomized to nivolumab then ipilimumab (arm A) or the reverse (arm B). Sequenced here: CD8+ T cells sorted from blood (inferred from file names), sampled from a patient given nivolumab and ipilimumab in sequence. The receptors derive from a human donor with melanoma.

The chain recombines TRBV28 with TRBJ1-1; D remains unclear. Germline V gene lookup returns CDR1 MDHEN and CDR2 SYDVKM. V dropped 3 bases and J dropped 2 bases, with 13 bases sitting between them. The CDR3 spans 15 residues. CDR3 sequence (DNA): TGTGCCAGCAGTTTTACGGGATGGTCCAACACTGAAGCTTTCTTT. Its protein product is CASSFTGWSNTEAFF.

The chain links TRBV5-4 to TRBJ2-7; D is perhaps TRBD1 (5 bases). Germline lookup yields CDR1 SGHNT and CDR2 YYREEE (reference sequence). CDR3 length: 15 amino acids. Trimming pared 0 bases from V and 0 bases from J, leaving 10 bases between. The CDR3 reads CASSLEGFSSYEQYF. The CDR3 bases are TGTGCCAGCAGCTTGGAGGGGTTCAGCTCCTACGAGCAGTACTTC. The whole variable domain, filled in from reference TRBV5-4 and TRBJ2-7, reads ETGVTQSPTHLIKTRGQQVTLRCSSQSGHNTVSWYQQALGQGPQFIFQYYREEENGRGNFPPRFSGLQFPNYSSELNVNALELDDSALYLCASSLEGFSSYEQYFGPGTRLTVT.

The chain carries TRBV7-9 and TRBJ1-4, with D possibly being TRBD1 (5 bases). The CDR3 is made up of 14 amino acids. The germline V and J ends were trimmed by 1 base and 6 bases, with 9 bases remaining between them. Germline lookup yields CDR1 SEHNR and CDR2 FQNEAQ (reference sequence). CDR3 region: CASSLVGADEKLFF. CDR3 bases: TGTGCCAGCAGCTTAGTAGGGGCGGATGAAAAACTGTTTTTT.

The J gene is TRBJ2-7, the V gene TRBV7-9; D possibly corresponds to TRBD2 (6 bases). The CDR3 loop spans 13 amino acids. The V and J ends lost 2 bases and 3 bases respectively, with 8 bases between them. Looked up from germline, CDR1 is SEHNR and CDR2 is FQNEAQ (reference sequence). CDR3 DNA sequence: TGTGCCAGCAGCTTACCCGGGAGCTACGAGCAGTACTTC. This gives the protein CASSLPGSYEQYF.

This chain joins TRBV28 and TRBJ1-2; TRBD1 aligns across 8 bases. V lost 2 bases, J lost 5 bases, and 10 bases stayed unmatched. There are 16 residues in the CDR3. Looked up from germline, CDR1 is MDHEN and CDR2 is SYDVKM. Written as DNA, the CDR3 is TGTGCCAGCAGTTTAAGTGGGACAGGAGGAGCATATGGCTACACCTTC. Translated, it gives CASSLSGTGGAYGYTF.

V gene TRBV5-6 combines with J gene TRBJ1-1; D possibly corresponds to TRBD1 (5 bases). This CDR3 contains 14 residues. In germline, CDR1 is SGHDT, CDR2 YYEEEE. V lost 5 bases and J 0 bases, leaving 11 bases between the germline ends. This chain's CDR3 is CASSLGEMNTEAFF. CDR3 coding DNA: TGTGCCAGCAGTCTAGGGGAAATGAACACTGAAGCTTTCTTT.

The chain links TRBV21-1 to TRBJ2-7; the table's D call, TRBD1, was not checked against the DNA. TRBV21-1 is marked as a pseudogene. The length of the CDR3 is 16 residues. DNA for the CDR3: TGTGCCAGCAGCACCGATGACAGGGCAGCATCCTACGAGCAGTACTTC. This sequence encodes CASSTDDRAASYEQYF.

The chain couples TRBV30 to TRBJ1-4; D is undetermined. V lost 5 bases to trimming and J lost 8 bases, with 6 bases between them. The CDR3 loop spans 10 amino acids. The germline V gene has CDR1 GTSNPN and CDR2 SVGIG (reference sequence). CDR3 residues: CAWGEEKLFF. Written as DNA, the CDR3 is TGTGCCTGGGGAGAAGAAAAACTGTTTTTT.

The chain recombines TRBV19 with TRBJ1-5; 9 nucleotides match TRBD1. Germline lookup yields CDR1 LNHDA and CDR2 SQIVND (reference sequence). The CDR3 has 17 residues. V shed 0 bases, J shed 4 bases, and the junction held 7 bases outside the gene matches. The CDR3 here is CASSIDFGGTGNQPQHF. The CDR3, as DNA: TGTGCCAGTAGTATAGATTTTGGTGGGACAGGGAATCAGCCCCAGCATTTT.

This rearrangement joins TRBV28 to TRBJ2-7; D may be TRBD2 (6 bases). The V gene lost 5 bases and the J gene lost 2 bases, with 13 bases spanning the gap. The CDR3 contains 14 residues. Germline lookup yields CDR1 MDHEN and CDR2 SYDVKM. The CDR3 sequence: CASSPGLGPYEQYF. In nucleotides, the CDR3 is TGTGCCAGCAGTCCGGGACTCGGACCCTACGAGCAGTACTTC.

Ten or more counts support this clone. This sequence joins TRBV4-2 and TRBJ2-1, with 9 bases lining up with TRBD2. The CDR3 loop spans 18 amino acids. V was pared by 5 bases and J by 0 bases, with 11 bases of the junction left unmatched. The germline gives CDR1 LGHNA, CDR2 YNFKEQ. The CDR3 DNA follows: TGTGCCAGCAGCTTAGTTTTTGGTAGCGGGGGCTCCTACAATGAGCAGTTCTTC. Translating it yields CASSLVFGSGGSYNEQFF.

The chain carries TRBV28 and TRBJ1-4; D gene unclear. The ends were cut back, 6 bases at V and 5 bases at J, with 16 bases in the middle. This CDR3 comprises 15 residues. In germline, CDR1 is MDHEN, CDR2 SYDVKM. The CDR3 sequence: CASSSEGLSNEKLFF. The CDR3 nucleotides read TGTGCCAGCAGCTCCGAGGGCCTCTCCAATGAAAAACTGTTTTTT.

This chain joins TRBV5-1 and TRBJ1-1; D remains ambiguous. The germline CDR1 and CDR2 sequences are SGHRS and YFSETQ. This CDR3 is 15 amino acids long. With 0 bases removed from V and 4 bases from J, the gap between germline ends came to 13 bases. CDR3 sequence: CASSLAGKAGTEAFF. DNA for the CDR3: TGCGCCAGCAGCTTGGCGGGGAAAGCGGGCACTGAAGCTTTCTTT.

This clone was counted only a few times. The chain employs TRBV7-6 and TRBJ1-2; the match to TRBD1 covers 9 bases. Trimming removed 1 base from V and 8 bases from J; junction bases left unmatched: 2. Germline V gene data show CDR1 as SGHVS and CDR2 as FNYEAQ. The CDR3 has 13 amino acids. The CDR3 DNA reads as TGTGCCAGCAGCTTAGATGGGACAGGGGGCTACACCTTC. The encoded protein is CASSLDGTGGYTF.

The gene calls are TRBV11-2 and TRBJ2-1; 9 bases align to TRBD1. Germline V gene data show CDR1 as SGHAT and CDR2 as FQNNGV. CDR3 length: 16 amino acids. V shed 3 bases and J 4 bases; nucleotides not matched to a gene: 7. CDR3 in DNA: TGTGCCAGCAGCTTGTACCGGGACAGGGCATACAATGAGCAGTTCTTC. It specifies CASSLYRDRAYNEQFF.

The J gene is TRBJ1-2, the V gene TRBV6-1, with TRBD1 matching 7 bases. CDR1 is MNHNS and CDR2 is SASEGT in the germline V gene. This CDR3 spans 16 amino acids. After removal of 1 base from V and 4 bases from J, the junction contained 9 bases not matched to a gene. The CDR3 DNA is TGTGCCAGCAGTGAAGTCGATGGGACAGATGTCTATGGCTACACCTTC. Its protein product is CASSEVDGTDVYGYTF.

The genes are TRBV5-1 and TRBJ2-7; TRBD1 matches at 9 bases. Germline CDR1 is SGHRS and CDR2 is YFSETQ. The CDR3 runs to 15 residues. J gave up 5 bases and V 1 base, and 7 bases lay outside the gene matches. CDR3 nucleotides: TGCGCCAGCAGCTTGCGGGGGACAGGGATCCACGAGCAGTACTTC. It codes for CASSLRGTGIHEQYF.

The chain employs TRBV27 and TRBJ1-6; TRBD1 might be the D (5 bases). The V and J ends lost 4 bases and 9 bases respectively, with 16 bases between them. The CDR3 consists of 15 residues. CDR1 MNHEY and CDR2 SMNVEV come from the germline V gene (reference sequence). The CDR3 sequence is CASSYQGVRFSPLHF. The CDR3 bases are TGTGCCAGCAGTTACCAGGGCGTCAGGTTTTCACCCCTCCACTTT.

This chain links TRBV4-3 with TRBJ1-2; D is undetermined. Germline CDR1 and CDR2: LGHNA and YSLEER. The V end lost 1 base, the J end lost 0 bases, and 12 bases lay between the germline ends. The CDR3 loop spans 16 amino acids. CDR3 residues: CASSQVGRLSNYGYTF. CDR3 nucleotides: TGCGCCAGCAGCCAAGTGGGCAGGTTATCTAACTATGGCTACACCTTC.

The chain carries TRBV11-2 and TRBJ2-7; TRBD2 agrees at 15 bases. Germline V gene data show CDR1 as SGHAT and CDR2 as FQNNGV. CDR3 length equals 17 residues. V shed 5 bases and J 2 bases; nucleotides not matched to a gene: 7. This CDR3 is CASSIGLAGGRTYEQYF. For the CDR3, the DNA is TGTGCCAGCAGCATCGGACTAGCGGGGGGGAGAACCTACGAGCAGTACTTC.

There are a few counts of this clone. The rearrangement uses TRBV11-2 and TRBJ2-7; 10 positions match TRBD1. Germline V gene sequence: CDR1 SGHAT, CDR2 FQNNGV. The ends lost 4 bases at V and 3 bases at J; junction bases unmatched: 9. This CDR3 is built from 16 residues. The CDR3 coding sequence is TGTGCCAGCAGCTCTAAGGACAGGGACAGGGGCTACGAGCAGTACTTC. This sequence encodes CASSSKDRDRGYEQYF.

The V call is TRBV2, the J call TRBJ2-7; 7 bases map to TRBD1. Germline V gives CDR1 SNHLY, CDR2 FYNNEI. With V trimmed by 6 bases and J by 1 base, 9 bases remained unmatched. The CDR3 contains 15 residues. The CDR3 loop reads CASRDPGQTSYEQYF. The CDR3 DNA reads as TGTGCCAGCAGGGACCCGGGACAGACTTCCTACGAGCAGTACTTC.

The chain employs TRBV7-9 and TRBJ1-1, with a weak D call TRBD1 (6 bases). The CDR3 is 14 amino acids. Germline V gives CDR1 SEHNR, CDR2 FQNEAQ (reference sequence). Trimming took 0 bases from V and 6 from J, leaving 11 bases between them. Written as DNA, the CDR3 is TGTGCCAGCAGCTTAGCGGTTGGGACACCTGAAGCTTTCTTT. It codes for CASSLAVGTPEAFF.

The CDR3 DNA sequence: TGTGCCAGCAGGTTGGGGGCCAATCAGCCCCAGCATTTT. It translates to CASRLGANQPQHF. V is TRBV27 and J is TRBJ1-5; the D gene is possibly TRBD1 (6 bases). Trimming removed 6 bases at V and 3 bases at J, with 9 bases between. Germline lookup yields CDR1 MNHEY and CDR2 SMNVEV (reference sequence). This CDR3 region has 13 residues.

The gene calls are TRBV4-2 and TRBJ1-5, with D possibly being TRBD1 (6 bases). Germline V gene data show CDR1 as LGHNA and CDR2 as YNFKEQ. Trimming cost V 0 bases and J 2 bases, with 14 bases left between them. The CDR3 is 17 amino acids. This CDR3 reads CASSQDGREGGNQPQHF. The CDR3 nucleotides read TGTGCCAGCAGCCAAGATGGACGGGAGGGGGGCAATCAGCCCCAGCATTTT.

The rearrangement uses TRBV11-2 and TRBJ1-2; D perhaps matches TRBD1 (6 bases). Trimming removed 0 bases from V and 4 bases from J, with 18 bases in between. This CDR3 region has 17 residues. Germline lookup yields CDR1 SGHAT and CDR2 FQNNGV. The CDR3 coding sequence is TGTGCCAGCAGCTTAGATAAGACGGCAGGGGTTGTCTATGGCTACACCTTC. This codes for CASSLDKTAGVVYGYTF.

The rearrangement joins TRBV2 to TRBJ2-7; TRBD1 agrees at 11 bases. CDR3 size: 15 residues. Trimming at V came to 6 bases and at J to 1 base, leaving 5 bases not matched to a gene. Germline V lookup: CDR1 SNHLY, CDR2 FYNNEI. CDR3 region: CASRWDRGVSYEQYF. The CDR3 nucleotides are TGTGCCAGCAGATGGGACAGGGGGGTATCCTACGAGCAGTACTTC.

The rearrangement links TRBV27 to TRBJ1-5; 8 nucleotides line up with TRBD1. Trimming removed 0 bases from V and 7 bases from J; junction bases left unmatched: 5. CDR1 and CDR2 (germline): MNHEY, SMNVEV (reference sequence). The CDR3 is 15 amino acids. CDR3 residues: CASSLSGNRGQPQHF. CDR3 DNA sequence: TGTGCCAGCAGTTTATCGGGGAACAGGGGGCAGCCCCAGCATTTT.